The TCR beta chain described here comes from a study of cytomegalovirus exposure and HLA in healthy donors listed by TCRdb under 2017. In terms of the full investigation: In an earlier analysis of about 560 of the donors, about 270 Gb of sequence data and 90 million to 130 million unique TCR beta sequences from 180 million or so T cells were reported. All discovery cohort repertoires had been generated using a single sequencing platform. Along with the approximately 700-subject first cohort, a separate validation cohort of approximately 110 different subjects was used. The study combined high-throughput TCR immunosequencing, statistical association of individual TCRs with disease status, and machine learning to predict cytomegalovirus infection status. Of the approximately 400 genotyped donors, approximately 83% fell in the genetic ancestry cluster associated with self-reported Caucasian donors. To study patterns of TCR occurrence, a later analysis re-analyzed previously published TCR beta repertoires from hundreds of donors and added high-resolution HLA genotyping. In a later genetic analysis, genome-wide SNP genotypes for about three fifths of the roughly 670 donors were used, and that subset was treated as a discovery cohort. Across about 370 genotyped donors of the cohort, an average of about 200,000 unique TCR beta nucleotide sequences per donor were sequenced, and around 20% of those sequences were non-productive. Alongside the repertoire data, information on donor age, sex, ethnicity and CMV serostatus was compiled. Because of strong linkage in the cohort, roughly five DR-DQ haplotypes were treated as single units for association and clustering. The aim of the study was to test whether cataloging public T cell receptors could identify signatures of past pathogen exposure. In an earlier analysis of 587 of the donors, high-throughput TCR beta sequencing was used to judge whether each TCR beta V gene segment behaved as functional or pseudogenic. Class I and class II HLA loci were covered by the typing at four-digit resolution. The number of typed donors differed by locus: roughly 629-630 for A, B, C, DRB1 and DQB1; some 500 for DQA1; 600 to 610 for DPA1; and some 450 for DPB1. The later analysis used no new phenotypic data to find candidate immune exposures, relying instead on TCR beta sequences and their occurrence across donors. An early release that covered roughly 600 HLA-typed donors contained around 300 gigabases of sequencing data and around 85 million unique TCR sequences. The study profiled the T cell repertoires of fewer than 850 subjects by immunosequencing and related them to cytomegalovirus serostatus. General findings and caveats noted by the study authors: HLA typing was unavailable for some donors at each locus, so association tests used only the typed subset. Because the 87-base-pair reads could not distinguish some IMGT-functional V segments, including TRBV6-2 and TRBV6-3, those segments were excluded. CMV serostatus was the only immune exposure information available for the cohort. A later analysis found that most CMV-associated TCR beta chains appeared HLA-restricted, with HLA associations seemingly driven largely by CMV exposure. Specific HLA alleles were associated with 16,951 TCR beta sequences at a false discovery rate of 0.05 in a later analysis. A later analysis found that HLA-associated TCR beta chains were more clonally expanded and had lower generation probabilities than equally common non-associated chains. The presence/absence analyses assumed that sequencing depth was roughly uniform across donors, and that assumption may not be true. A group of highly shared sequence variants was considered likely to be a technical artifact of the sequencing pipeline. Because counts were too low, more than 15 rarely observed V segments, including chromosome 9 orphons, were left out of the earlier analysis of several hundred of the donors. When HLA alleles, especially DR and DQ, strongly co-occurred, attributing TCR associations to individual alleles was difficult. Most TCR sequences were seen in very few donors, while some public TCRs were found in many individuals. In a later analysis, the rate of TCR association differed among HLA loci, with DRB1 alleles having the most associated TCRs and HLA-C alleles having the fewest. Three of the identified cytomegalovirus-associated TCR beta chains were confirmed in vitro to be specific for cytomegalovirus antigens. A further reported finding was that TCR beta sequences accurately predicted the HLA-A and HLA-B alleles for most subjects in the first cohort. According to a later genetic analysis, donors in an Asian-associated ancestry cluster had fewer N-insertions in productive TCRs than the approximately 670-donor mean. The authors suggested that the approach could potentially be extended to other disease states and immunological phenotypes. The classifier was reported to diagnose cytomegalovirus status with high specificity and sensitivity in both the original cohort and the validation cohort. In a later genetic analysis, a missense DCLRE1C variant was associated with V-gene and J-gene trimming of TCR beta chains, and the association was replicated in an independent cohort. An earlier analysis of around 500 of the donors showed that most TCR beta V segments appeared in productive rearrangements either about 87% or about 30% of the time, which broadly matched IMGT annotations. Correlated functional status among segregating V segments might reflect linkage disequilibrium, but an unknown experimental factor could not be ruled out. This cohort had only TCR beta chains sequenced, and the lack of alpha or paired-chain data limited which features could be detected. The study gave a list of roughly 150 TCR beta chains associated with cytomegalovirus. A later analysis reported that several top co-occurrence clusters appeared linked to parvovirus B19, influenza, CMV and Epstein-Barr virus.

Regarding this clone: Its cognate antigen has yet to be identified. No base-level quality is on record; no much larger clone is a single base apart.

The library was made by the immunoSEQ multiplex PCR assay. A mixture of 60 forward primers for TCR Vbeta segments and 13 reverse primers for TCR Jbeta segments was used in the multiplex PCR. Amplification of the CDR3 region of rearranged TCR beta genes was performed with a multiplex PCR assay on genomic DNA. The amplified TCR beta libraries were sequenced on the Illumina HiSeq System as 87-base-pair reads. In the paper's pipeline: Across the 700 or so repertoires, a later analysis counted 60 million to 90 million unique TCR beta chains, 9.5 million to 13 million of which were shared by at least two donors. Raw reads were error-corrected and collapsed into unique sequences by a nearest-neighbor algorithm in which closely related sequences were merged to remove PCR and sequencing errors. To assign V, D and J gene segments, CDR3 sequences were aligned to IMGT reference sequences. Each retained sequence needed at least a six-nucleotide match to both a V gene segment and a J gene segment. A rearrangement was called productive if the CDR3 had no stop codons and remained in frame with V and J, and every other rearrangement was called non-productive. Following IMGT convention, CDR3 was defined as the stretch from the second conserved V-encoded cysteine to the conserved J-encoded phenylalanine. In an earlier analysis of 587 of the donors, sequences lacking an unambiguous match to a single V gene segment were excluded. An earlier analysis of a few hundred of the donors called V segments functional above 56.7% productive rearrangements and segregating when the between-donor standard deviation exceeded 5%. A statistical classification framework was built for diagnosing cytomegalovirus status from the catalog of TCR beta chain sequences. In a later analysis, V and J genes were assigned by comparing TCR nucleotide sequences against IMGT/GENE-DB human TR gene sequences. A later analysis assigned CDR3 sequences and most-parsimonious VDJ recombination scenarios with the TCRdist pipeline. A later analysis defined each TCR beta chain by its CDR3 amino acid sequence plus V-gene family, and excluded reads lacking a unique V-gene family. In a later analysis, 500 to 700 highly shared, low-generation-probability nucleotide sequences were removed to address suspected cross-contamination and a sequencing artifact. In a later analysis, a clonal expansion index for each public chain was calculated from normalized within-repertoire ranks of inferred template counts. In a later analysis, generation probabilities were computed with a VDJ recombination model fitted to out-of-frame rearrangements, and the resulting probabilities were checked against IGoR. A later analysis scored TCR-TCR, TCR-HLA and TCR-CMV co-occurrence with hypergeometric tests, applying a repertoire-size bias correction to TCR pairs. False discovery rates were estimated in a later analysis by permuting HLA or CMV assignments 20 times. In a later analysis, co-occurring TCRs were grouped with DBSCAN, and TCRdist sequence similarity was added when clustering was performed within HLA-allele-positive subsets. Co-occurrence clustering excluded repertoires with fewer than 30,000 or more than 120,000 public chains, plus five with anomalous nucleotide sharing. Held by TCRdb, this immuneACCESS table contains in-frame sequences only and omits some clones. Under half of the omission traces to an unresolved V gene where checked; the cause of the rest is unknown. The V and J calls and clone size are taken from that table; D and trimming were inferred from the DNA. The sample contains about 110,000 clones, roughly 80% of them found a single time. The ten largest clones add up to 6% to 8% of the sample.

The cohort was made up of 650 to 700 healthy bone marrow donors. At the time of sampling, every cohort member was nominally healthy, though immune exposures that went unrecorded were likely present. The donor was CMV seropositive and belonged to the group of about 290 seropositive cohort members. Each donor provided a peripheral blood sample, and peripheral blood mononuclear cells were used for TCR beta sequencing. The Qiagen DNeasy Blood Extraction Kit was used to extract genomic DNA from the blood cell samples. In the germline V gene, CDR1 corresponds to SGHTA and CDR2 to FQGNSA. Trimming removed 5 bases from V and 4 bases from J, leaving 12 bases between the germline ends. The cysteine opens and the phenylalanine closes a CDR3 of 14 amino acids. CDR3 DNA is the only sequence kept; it has 42 bases, read in frame from the first base.

The rearrangement joined TRBV7-2 to TRBJ1-5; the D segment cannot be called with confidence. The sequence came from a man in his thirties or forties in good health and CMV-seropositive. The sequenced material came from PBMCs. The CDR3 loop reads CASSPRGLNQPQHF. The nucleotide sequence is TGTGCCAGCAGCCCCCGGGGTCTTAATCAGCCCCAGCATTTT.